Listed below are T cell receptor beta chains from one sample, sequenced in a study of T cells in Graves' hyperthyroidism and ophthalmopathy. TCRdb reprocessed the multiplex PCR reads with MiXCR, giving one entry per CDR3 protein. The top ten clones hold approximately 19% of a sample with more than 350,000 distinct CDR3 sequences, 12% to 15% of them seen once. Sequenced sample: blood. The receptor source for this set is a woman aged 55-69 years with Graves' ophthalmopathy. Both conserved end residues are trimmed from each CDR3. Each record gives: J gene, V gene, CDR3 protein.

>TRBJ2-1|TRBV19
ASSLGRDGEQF
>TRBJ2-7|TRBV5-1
ASSLTGRSTYEQY
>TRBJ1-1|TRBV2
ASSEYSGTEAF
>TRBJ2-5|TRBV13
ASSLVGQGETQY
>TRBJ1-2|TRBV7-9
ASSTPWGYT
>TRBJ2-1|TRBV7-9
ASSSRAWGSRNEQF
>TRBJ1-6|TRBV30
AWRFIPGAPSPLH
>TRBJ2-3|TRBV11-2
ASSLWDTTDTQY
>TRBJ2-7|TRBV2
ASGDYEQY
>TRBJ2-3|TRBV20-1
SAREPTRPTDTQY
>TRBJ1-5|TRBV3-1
ASSQGGLEQPQH
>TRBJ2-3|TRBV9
ASSVLGSTSGIATQY
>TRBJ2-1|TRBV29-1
SVLPRGTGGYNEQF
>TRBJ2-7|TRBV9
ASERGAGAGEQY
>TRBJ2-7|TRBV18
ASSPESREQY
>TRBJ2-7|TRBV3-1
ASSQELAGDEQY
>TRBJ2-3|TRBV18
ASSPETGATGTQY
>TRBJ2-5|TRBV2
ASRLSGLAGKETQY
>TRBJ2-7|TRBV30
AWSVHGIYEQY
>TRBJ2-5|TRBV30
AWSVSSHQETQY
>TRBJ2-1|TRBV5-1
ASSFQGLASTNEQF
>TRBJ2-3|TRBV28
ASSFRLGLAGGGGTDTQY
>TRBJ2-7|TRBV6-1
ASMPMGGSRDEQY
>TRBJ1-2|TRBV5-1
ASSLAGGSGYT
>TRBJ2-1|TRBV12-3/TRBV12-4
ASSLVAVNEQF
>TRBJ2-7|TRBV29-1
SVELQGYNEQY
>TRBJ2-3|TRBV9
ASSVGLAGLRDTQY
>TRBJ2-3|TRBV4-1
ASSPTLGDTQY
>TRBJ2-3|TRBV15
ATSRGSSTDTQY
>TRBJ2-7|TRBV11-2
ASSRARGSGYEQY
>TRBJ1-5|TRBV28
ASSSFVGYQPQH
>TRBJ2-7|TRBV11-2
ASSQGTVEGLY
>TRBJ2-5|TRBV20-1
SARDLGREGGYRETQY
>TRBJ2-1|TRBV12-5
ASGLSNNEQF
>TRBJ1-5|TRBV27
ASSGLSNQPQH
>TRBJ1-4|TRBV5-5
ASSLNRGREKLF
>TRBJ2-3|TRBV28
ASSAQVTSTDTQY
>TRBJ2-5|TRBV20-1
SASPRRQGPQETQY
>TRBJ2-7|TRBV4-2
ASSQDVSGQAYEQY
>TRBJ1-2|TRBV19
ASSMDPRGGYT
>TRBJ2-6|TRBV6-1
ACGRGTGANVLT
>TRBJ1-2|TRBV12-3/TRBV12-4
ASSSQTDWRYGYT
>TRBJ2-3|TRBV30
AWSRGGKASTDTQY
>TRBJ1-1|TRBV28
ASSPTGVQLNTEAF
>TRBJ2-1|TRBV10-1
ASRQGTSGRASYNEQF
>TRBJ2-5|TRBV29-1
SVVGLAGGPVETQY
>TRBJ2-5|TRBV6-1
ADLPGEKY
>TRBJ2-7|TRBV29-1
SGQGAIGGTYEQY
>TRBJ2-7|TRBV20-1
SARTRSYEQY